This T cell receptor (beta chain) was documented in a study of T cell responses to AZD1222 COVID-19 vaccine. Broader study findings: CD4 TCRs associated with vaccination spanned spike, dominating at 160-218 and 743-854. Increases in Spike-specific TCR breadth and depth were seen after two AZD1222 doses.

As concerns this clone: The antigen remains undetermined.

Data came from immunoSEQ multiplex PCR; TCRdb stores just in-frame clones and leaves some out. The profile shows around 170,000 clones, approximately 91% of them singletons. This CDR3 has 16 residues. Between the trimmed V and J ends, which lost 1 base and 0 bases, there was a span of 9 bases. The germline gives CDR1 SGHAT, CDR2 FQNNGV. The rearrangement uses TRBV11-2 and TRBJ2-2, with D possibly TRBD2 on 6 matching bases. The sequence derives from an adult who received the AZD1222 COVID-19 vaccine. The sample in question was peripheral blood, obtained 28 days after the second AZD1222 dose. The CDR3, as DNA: TGTGCCAGCAGCTTAGGCGGGACCCCGAACACCGGGGAGCTGTTTTTT. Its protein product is CASSLGGTPNTGELFF.